This T cell receptor (beta chain) was sequenced in a study of blood T cell repertoires in COVID-19. Data came from immunoSEQ multiplex PCR; TCRdb stores just in-frame clones and leaves some out. Seen here are under 250,000 clones, around four fifths observed once, and the top ten hold just over 2.5%. CDR3 length equals 15 residues. Per germline, CDR1 SGHTA and CDR2 FQGNSA. V shed 4 bases, J shed 11 bases, and the junction held 13 bases outside the gene matches. The receptor comes from a woman aged 70-85 years with active or convalescent COVID-19. The sample taken for sequencing was peripheral blood. This sequence joins TRBV7-2 and TRBJ1-1; 10 bases match TRBD1. In DNA, the CDR3 is TGTGCCAGCAGCTACTGGACAGGGGGAGGGAGGGAGGCTTTCTTT. This codes for CASSYWTGGGREAFF.